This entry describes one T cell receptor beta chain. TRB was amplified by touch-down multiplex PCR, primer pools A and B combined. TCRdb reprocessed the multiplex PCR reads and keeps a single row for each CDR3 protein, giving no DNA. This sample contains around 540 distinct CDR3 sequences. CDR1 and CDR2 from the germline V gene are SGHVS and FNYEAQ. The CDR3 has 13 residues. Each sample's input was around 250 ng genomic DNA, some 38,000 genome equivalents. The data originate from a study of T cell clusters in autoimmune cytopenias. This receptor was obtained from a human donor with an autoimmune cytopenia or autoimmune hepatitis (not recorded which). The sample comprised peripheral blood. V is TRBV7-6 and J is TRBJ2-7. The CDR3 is CASRILSSYEQYF.